The 2 T cell receptor beta chains presented below share a single source sample, sequenced in a study of blood T cell repertoires in COVID-19 (dated by TCRdb to the early 2020s). Library preparation employed the immunoSEQ multiplex PCR assay. TCRdb took this table from immuneACCESS and kept in-frame rearrangements with V and J called. Such tables lack part of the clones; where checked against another copy, unresolved V genes explain under half of the gap, and the rest is unexplained. The sample table lists 110,000 to 150,000 clones, roughly 80% of them with a count of one. Around 3% of the sample goes to the ten largest clones. The sample taken for sequencing was peripheral blood. These receptors were obtained from a woman of 80 years or more with acute or convalescent COVID-19.

This clone came up once. This sequence joins TRBV5-4 and TRBJ2-7; 9 bases align to TRBD1. Germline lookup yields CDR1 SGHNT and CDR2 YYREEE (reference sequence). With 0 bases clipped from V and 4 bases from J, the junction kept 8 bases outside the gene matches. The CDR3 has 16 residues. The CDR3 nucleotides are TGTGCCAGCAGCTTGGCTGCACAGGGGGCTTTTTACGAGCAGTACTTC. Translating it yields CASSLAAQGAFYEQYF.

This clone was detected once. The chain recombines TRBV14 with TRBJ1-4; 8 bases agree with TRBD1. J gave up 10 bases and V 0 bases, and 1 base lay outside the gene matches. CDR3 length equals 13 residues. Germline CDR1 and CDR2: SGHDN and FVKESK. CDR3 amino acids: CASSQEQGGKLFF. The CDR3 DNA reads TGTGCCAGCAGCCAAGAACAGGGGGGAAAACTGTTTTTT.